This entry is about one T cell receptor beta chain. V was pared by 4 bases and J by 3 bases, with 9 bases of the junction left unmatched. Germline V gives CDR1 SGHRS, CDR2 YFSETQ. The CDR3 extends over 15 amino acids. Per the original methods: Quantification of nucleated cells was approximated via reference gene primer amplification. Data came from immunoSEQ multiplex PCR; TCRdb stores just in-frame clones and leaves some out. V, J and clone size are taken as reported in that table, and D and trimming were inferred from the DNA itself. The sample yields almost 400,000 clones, approximately 89% seen once. These data originate in a study of blood T cell repertoires in COVID-19. Study in general: T cells, B-cell-depleted T cells, or PBMCs provided the cDNA or gDNA that served as material.

Seattle participants joined during active infection and were tracked over time. This chain joins TRBV5-1 and TRBJ2-5; TRBD1 matches 7 bases. This receptor was taken from a woman in her sixties or seventies with COVID-19, enrolled during active disease. The sequencing sample was made of peripheral blood. For the CDR3, the DNA is TGCGCCAGCAGCGTGTCCGGACAGGTTGAAGAGACCCAGTACTTC. This gives the protein CASSVSGQVEETQYF.